This T cell receptor (beta chain) was retrieved from a study of PD-1 blockade in mismatch repair-deficient tumors. Study overall: Patients had eleven to twelve mismatch repair-deficient cancer types and were previously treated and progressing. Notes on the study in general: Tumor-resident clones, often absent from pretreatment blood, expanded after pembrolizumab and then contracted.

Concerning this clone itself: The antigen remains unidentified.

Sequenced by immunoSEQ multiplex PCR; TCRdb stores in-frame clones only, minus some. The table records over 100,000 clones, over 60% of them present only once. Trimming removed 4 bases at V and 4 bases at J, with 10 bases between. The length of the CDR3 is 13 residues. The V gene's germline CDR1 is LNHDA and CDR2 SQIVND (reference sequence). All patients were mismatch repair deficient, assessed by either PCR or immunohistochemistry. TCR sequencing covered a few patients who responded to pembrolizumab. Sequences were derived from peripheral blood, sampled roughly 60 weeks after starting pembrolizumab. This sequence was found in an adult with mismatch repair-deficient cancer. The rearrangement links TRBV19 to TRBJ1-1, with D unclear. The CDR3 bases are TGTGCCAGTAGTACTGCCCGGGGCACTGAAGCTTTCTTT. Protein sequence: CASSTARGTEAFF.